This TCR beta chain was observed in a study of prognosis after radiotherapy for stage I lung cancer (dated by TCRdb to the early 2020s). Concerning the study at large: Between April 2018 and January 2019, fewer than 20 stage I NSCLC patients were enrolled in Nanjing, China. About 15 patients had newly diagnosed primary stage I lung tumors, and five had oligometastatic NSCLC after surgical resection of the primary tumor. Every patient was regarded as medically inoperable, because of comorbidities in some twelve cases and refusal of surgery in seven or eight cases. The cohort was made up of some 12 men and more than 5 women, with a median age of around 70 years and an age range of about 53 to 95 years. On tumor histology, eleven to twelve patients had adenocarcinoma and more than 5 had squamous cell carcinoma. SBRT was delivered in 3 to 5 fractions with a biologically effective dose of at least 100 Gy, and image-guided IMRT or VMAT was used for delivery. In every patient, SBRT was given without any concurrent therapy. After SBRT, distant metastases developed in about 20% of the 19 patients at a median of around seven months, while the remaining 15 patients had no significant progression. Peripheral blood TCR beta repertoires were profiled in stage I NSCLC patients before and after stereotactic body radiotherapy, and the study then linked these repertoires to distant failure. For each of the 20 or so patients, one blood sample was taken before SBRT and one after, so the study sequenced some 40 samples in total.

Including cysteine and phenylalanine, the CDR3 has 19 amino acids. Of the read, only the CDR3 DNA is kept; its 57 bases are in frame from base 1. The V end loses 1 base and the J end loses 0 bases, and a stretch of 19 bases separates them. The germline V gene supplies CDR1 MGHRA and CDR2 YSYEKL. General conclusions and limits of the study: Whether the expanded TCR clones were tumor-specific was not determined. Post-SBRT Shannon entropy and its change from baseline were lower in patients who developed distant metastases; baseline Shannon entropy was not associated with metastases. Differences by metastasis status were reportedly seen in TRBV and TRBJ usage frequencies, involving two V genes at baseline and, after SBRT, nine V genes and two J genes. None of the reported P values were adjusted for multiple comparisons. After SBRT, the count of unique TCR clones dropped from a median of roughly 9,700 beforehand to about 7,000 afterward (Wilcoxon paired P=0.011). The study was limited by its small cohort and short follow-up, and the findings require independent validation.

A history of other malignancies or of prior chemotherapy or radiotherapy was absent in all patients, and node-negative disease was shown on CT and PET/CT in all patients. About 6.2 milliliters of peripheral venous blood were drawn into EDTA tubes at each of two time points. Ficoll-Paque Plus density-gradient centrifugation was used to isolate PBMCs. Right after collection, samples were kept at -80 degrees C until analysis. The TCR beta CDR3 region was amplified from genomic DNA by two rounds of multiplex PCR. In the first round of PCR, primers specific to each TRBV and TRBJ gene were used, and the primer sequences are filed in Chinese patent CN105087789A. Universal primers were used in the second round of PCR. The Roche High Pure PCR Template Preparation Kit was used to extract genomic DNA from frozen PBMCs. An Illumina HiSeq 3000 was used to sequence the libraries paired-end with 151 bp reads. Regarding the original processing steps: CutAdapt was used to discard raw reads that did not contain the multiplex PCR primer sequences. High-quality paired reads were merged into contigs with PEAR. MiXCR assigned TRB V, D and J gene segments to each contig by aligning to reference sequences. CDR3 sequences were clustered by base quality and sequence similarity to remove sequencing errors. Shannon entropy normalized by the natural log of productive TCR sequence number was used as the measure of diversity. One minus Shannon entropy divided by the natural log of the number of unique clonotypes was used as the definition of clonality. Using the Youden index from ROC curves, the researchers picked the repertoire-metric cut-offs for progression-free survival, and all analyses were carried out in R 3.5.3. TCRdb handled the public reads itself, with Q25 trimming in fastp and clone calling in MiXCR, and kept productive beta chains. Each entry merges the rows of one CDR3 protein and shows their most common DNA and genes. The V and J calls follow TCRdb's processing rather than the paper's. Across this sample there are 45,000 to 70,000 distinct CDR3 sequences, with less than 30% seen only once. The leading ten clones occupy around 6.8% of the sample.

This clonotype was recorded at least ten times. Its binding antigen is unknown. No qualities accompany the bases; no much larger clone lies one base away. This sequence uses TRBV4-1 and TRBJ2-4, with the D assignment possibly TRBD1 or TRBD2, given 6 matching bases for each. This TCR came from a donor over 45 with non-small cell lung cancer. The sample consisted of PBMCs, taken before or after stereotactic body radiation therapy (not recorded which). The sequence in DNA is TGCGCCAGCAGCCAAGGGGAGGCCCGCATGGGGGCAGCCAAAAACATTCAGTACTTC. Translated, it reads CASSQGEARMGAAKNIQYF.